This T cell receptor beta chain appears in the sequencing data of a study of neurological immune-mediated disorders. Study results and caveats: Across subjects, expanded clones had no CDR3 amino acid sequences in common, pointing to private repertoires in all groups.

V gave up 0 bases and J gave up 5 bases, with 14 bases separating them. This CDR3 is built from 16 residues. The germline V gene encodes CDR1 SGHTA and CDR2 FQGNSA. TCRdb used MiXCR to reprocess the 5' RACE reads, holding one entry per CDR3 protein. The repertoire consists of about 18,000 distinct CDR3 sequences, with 14% occurring once and the leading ten covering less than 9.5%. This clonotype is labeled as medium-sized. Its antigen remains unknown. The V and J genes are TRBV7-2 and TRBJ2-1, with a tentative D call TRBD2 (5 bases). The specimen was CD4+ T cells from blood. This sequence originates from a woman aged 55 to 70 with HTLV-1-associated myelopathy (HAM/TSP). CDR3 sequence (DNA): TGTGCCAGCAGCTTAGCGCGGGCCCTTATCAACAATGAGCAGTTCTTC. The encoded protein is CASSLARALINNEQFF.